The TCR beta chain under discussion was sequenced for a study of T cell repertoires in cytomegalovirus infection. Study overall: A matching HLA type, together with CMV infection, was signaled by public TCR beta signatures. Notes on the study in general: Clonotypes of TCR beta that were HLA-C-restricted and CMV-specific dominated the ex vivo response.

TCRdb passed the reads through MiXCR, listing each CDR3 protein once. This repertoire shows around 530,000 distinct CDR3 sequences, less than 30% found once; its top ten account for roughly 13%. Ten or more counts support this clonotype. Its antigen is currently unknown. CDR3 length: 14 amino acids. Trimming stripped 1 base from V and 5 bases from J, with 11 bases between. Germline lookup yields CDR1 SGHTA and CDR2 FQGNSA. This receptor was obtained from a human donor in good health (CMV status not recorded). Some clones in this sample may be carry-over from other donors' samples. Specimen: PBMCs. V gene TRBV7-2 combines with J gene TRBJ1-2; D is unclear. The CDR3 nucleotides are TGTGCCAGCAGCTTAGGGGCGGATTCTTATGGCTACACCTTC. Its translation is CASSLGADSYGYTF.